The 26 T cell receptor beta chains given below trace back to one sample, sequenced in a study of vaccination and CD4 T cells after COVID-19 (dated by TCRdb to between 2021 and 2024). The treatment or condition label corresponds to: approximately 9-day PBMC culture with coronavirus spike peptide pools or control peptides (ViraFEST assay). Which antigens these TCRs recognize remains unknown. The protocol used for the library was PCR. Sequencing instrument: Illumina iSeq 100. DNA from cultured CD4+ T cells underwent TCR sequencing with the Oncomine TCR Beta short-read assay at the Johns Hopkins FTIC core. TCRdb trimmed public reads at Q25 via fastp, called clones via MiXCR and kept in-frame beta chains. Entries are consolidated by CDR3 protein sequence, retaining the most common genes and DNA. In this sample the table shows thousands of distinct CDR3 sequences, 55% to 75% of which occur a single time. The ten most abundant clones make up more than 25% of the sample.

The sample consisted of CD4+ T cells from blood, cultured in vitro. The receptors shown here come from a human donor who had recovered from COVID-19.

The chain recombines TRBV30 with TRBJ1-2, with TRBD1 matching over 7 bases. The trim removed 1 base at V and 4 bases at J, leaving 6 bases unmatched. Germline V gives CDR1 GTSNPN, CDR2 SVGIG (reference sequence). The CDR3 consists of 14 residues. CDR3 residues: CAWSAERDSYGYTF. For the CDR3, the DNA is TGTGCCTGGAGTGCCGAGCGGGACAGCTATGGCTACACCTTC.

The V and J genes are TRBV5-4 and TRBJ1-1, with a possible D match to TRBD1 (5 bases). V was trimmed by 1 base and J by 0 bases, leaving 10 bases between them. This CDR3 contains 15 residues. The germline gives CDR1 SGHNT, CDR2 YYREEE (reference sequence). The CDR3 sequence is CASSLTGEMNTEAFF. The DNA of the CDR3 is TGTGCCAGCAGCTTGACGGGGGAGATGAACACTGAAGCTTTCTTT.

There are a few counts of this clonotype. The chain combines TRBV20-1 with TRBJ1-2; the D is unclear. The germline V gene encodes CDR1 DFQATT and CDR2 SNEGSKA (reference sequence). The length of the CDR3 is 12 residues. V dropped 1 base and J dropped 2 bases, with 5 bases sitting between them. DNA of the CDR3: TGCAGTGCTAGAGGGATCAACTATGGCTACACCTTC. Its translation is CSARGINYGYTF.

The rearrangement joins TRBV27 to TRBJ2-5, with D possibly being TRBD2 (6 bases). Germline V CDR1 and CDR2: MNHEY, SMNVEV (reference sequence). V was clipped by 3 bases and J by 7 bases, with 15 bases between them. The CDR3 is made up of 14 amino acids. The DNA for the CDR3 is TGTGCCAGCAGTTTCGGCAGGGAGGCGGGGACCCAGTACTTC. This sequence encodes CASSFGREAGTQYF.

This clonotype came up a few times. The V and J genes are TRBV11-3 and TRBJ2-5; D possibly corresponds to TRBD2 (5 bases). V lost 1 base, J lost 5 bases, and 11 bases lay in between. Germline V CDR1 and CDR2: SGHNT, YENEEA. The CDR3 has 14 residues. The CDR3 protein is CASSLGGGVETQYF. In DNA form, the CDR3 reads TGTGCCAGCAGCTTAGGTGGAGGCGTGGAGACCCAGTACTTC.

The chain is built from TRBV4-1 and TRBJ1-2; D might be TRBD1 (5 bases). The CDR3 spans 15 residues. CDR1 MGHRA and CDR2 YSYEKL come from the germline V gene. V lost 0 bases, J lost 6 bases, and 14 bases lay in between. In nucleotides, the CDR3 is TGCGCCAGCAGCCAAGATCGTGGCAGGGAGGATGGCTACACCTTC. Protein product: CASSQDRGREDGYTF.

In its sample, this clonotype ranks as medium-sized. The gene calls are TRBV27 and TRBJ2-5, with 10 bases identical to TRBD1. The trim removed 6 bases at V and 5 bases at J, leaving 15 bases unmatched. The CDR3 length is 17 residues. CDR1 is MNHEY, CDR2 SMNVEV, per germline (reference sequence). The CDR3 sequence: CASRSTGGVDSRETQYF. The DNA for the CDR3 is TGTGCCAGCAGATCGACAGGGGGCGTTGACTCACGGGAGACCCAGTACTTC.

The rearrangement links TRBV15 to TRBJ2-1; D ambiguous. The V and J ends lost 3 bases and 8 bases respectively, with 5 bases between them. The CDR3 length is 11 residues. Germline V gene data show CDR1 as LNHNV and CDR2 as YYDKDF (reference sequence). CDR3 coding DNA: TGTGCCACCAGCAGGGGGTATGAGCAGTTCTTC. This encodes CATSRGYEQFF.

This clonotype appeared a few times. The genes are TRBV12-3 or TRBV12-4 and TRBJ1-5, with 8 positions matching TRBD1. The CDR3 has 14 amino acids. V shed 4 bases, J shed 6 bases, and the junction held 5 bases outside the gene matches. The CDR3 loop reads CASSSDRATQPQHF. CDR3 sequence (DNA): TGTGCCAGCAGTTCGGACAGGGCGACTCAGCCCCAGCATTTT.

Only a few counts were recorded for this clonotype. CDR3 amino acids: CATSVHRGQPQHF. CDR3 nucleotides: TGTGCCACCAGCGTCCATAGGGGTCAGCCCCAGCATTTT. The genes are TRBV15 and TRBJ1-5; a weak D match, TRBD1 (5 bases). CDR1 and CDR2 (germline): LNHNV, YYDKDF (reference sequence). The ends were cut back, 5 bases at V and 6 bases at J, with 11 bases in the middle. This CDR3 region has 13 residues.

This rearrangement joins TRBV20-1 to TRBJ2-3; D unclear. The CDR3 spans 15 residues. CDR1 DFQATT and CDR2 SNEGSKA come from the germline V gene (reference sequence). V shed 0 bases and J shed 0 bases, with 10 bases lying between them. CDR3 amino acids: CSARDPTTSTDTQYF. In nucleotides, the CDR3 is TGCAGTGCTAGAGATCCAACAACTAGCACAGATACGCAGTATTTT.

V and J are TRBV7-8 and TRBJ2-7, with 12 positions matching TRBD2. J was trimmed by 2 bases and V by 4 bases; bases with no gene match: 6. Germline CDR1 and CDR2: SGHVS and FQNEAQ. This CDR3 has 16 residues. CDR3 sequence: CASSSGRLAGAYEQYF. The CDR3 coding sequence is TGTGCCAGCAGCTCCGGTCGACTAGCGGGGGCCTACGAGCAGTACTTC.

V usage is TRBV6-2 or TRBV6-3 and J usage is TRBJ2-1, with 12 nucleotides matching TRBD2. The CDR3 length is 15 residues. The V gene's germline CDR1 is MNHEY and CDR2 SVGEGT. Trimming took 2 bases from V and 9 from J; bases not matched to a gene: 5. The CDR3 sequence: CASSYIGLAGSEQFF. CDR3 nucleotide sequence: TGTGCCAGCAGTTACATCGGACTAGCGGGGAGTGAGCAGTTCTTC.

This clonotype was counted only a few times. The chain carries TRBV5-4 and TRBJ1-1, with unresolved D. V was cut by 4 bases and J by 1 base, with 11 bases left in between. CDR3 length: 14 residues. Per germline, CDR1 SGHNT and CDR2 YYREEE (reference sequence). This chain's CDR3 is CASSPQYGNTEAFF. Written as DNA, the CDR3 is TGTGCCAGCAGCCCTCAATACGGGAACACTGAAGCTTTCTTT.

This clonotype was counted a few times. The CDR3: CASSEAGGPSSRDTQYF. The CDR3 DNA is TGTGCCAGCAGTGAAGCGGGGGGGCCCTCCAGCAGGGATACGCAGTATTTT. The chain has TRBV6-1 and TRBJ2-3, with a weak D call TRBD2 (7 bases). With 0 bases removed from V and 6 bases from J, the gap between germline ends came to 19 bases. This CDR3 is built from 17 residues. CDR1 is MNHNS, CDR2 SASEGT, per germline.

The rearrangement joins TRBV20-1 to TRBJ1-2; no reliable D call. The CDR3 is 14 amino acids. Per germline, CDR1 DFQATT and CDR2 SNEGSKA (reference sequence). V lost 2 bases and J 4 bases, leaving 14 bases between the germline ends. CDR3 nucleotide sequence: TGCAGTGCTAGAAACGAGGGAGTGATCTATGGCTACACCTTC. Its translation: CSARNEGVIYGYTF.

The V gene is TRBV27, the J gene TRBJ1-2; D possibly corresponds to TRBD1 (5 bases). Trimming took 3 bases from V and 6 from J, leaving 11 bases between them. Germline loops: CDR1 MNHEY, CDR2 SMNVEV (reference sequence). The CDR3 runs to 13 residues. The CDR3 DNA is TGTGCCAGCAGTTTCGGGGGGTTGGATGGCTACACCTTC. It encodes CASSFGGLDGYTF.

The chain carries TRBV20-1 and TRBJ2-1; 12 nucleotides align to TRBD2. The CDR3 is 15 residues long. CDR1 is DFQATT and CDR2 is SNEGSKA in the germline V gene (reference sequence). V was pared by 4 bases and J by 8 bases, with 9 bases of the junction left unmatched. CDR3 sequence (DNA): TGCAGTGCTACTAATCCTAGCGGGAGGGCCGATGAGCAGTTCTTC. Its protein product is CSATNPSGRADEQFF.

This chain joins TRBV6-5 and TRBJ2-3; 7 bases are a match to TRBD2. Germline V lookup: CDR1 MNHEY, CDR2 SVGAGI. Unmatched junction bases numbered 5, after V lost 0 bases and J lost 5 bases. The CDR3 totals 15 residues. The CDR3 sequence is CASSYSSGRVDTQYF. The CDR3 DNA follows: TGTGCCAGCAGTTACTCCTCGGGGAGGGTAGATACGCAGTATTTT.

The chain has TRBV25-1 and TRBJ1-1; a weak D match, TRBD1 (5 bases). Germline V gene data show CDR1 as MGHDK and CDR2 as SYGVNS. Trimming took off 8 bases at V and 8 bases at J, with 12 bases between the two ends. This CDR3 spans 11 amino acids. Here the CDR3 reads CASSRDGEAFF. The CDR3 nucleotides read TGTGCCAGCTCCCGGGACGGGGAAGCTTTCTTT.

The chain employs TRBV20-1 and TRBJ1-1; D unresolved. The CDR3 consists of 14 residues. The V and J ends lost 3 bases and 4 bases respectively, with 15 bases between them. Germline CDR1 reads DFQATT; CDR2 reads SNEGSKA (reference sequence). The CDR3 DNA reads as TGCAGTGCTAGGGCGCTGGCGGCTGGCACTGAAGCTTTCTTT. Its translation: CSARALAAGTEAFF.

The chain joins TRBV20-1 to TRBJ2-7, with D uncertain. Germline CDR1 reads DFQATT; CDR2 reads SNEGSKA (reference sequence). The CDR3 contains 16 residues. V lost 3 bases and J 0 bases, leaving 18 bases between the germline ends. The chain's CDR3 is CSARPYADRHSYEQYF. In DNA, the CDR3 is TGCAGTGCTAGGCCCTACGCAGATCGACACTCCTACGAGCAGTACTTC.

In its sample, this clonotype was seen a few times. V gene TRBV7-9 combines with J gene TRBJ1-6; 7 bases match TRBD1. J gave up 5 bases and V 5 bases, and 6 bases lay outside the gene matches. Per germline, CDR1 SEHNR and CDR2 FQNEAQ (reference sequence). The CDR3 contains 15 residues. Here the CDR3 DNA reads TGTGCCAGCAGCAGGCAGGGGACAGATAATTCACCCCTCCACTTT. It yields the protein CASSRQGTDNSPLHF. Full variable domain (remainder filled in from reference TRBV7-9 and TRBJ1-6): DTGVSQNPRHKITKRGQNVTFRCDPISEHNRLYWYRQTLGQGPEFLTYFQNEAQLEKSRLLSDRFSAERPKGSFSTLEIQRTEQGDSAMYLCASSRQGTDNSPLHFGNGTRLTVT.

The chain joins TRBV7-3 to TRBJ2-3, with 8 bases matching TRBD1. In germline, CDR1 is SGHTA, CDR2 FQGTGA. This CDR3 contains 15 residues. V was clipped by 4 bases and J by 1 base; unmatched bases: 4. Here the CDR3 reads CASSSQGARTDTQYF. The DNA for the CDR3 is TGTGCCAGCAGCTCCCAGGGGGCTCGCACAGATACGCAGTATTTT.

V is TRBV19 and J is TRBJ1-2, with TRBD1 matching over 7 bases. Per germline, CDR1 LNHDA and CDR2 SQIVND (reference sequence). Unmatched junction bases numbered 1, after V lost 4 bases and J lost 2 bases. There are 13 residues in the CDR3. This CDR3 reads CASSTGGNYGYTF. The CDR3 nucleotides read TGTGCCAGTAGTACAGGGGGAAACTATGGCTACACCTTC.

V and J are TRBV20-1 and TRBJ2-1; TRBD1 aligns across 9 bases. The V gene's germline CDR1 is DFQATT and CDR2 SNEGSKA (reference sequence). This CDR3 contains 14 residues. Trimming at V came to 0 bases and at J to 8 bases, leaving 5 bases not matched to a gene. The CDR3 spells CSARDWTGVDEQFF. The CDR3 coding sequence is TGCAGTGCTAGAGATTGGACAGGGGTCGATGAGCAGTTCTTC.